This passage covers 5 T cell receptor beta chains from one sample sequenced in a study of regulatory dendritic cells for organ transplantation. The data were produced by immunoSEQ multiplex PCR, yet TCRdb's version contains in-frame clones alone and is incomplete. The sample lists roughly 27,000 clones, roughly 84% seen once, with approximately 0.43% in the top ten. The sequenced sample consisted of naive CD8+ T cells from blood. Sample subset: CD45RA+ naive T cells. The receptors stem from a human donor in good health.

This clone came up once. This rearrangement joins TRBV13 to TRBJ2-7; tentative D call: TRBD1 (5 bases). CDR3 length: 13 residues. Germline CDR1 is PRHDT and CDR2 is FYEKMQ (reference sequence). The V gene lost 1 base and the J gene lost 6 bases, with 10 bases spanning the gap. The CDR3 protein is CASSLDRTGEQYF. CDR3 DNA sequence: TGTGCCAGCAGCTTAGATCGTACAGGCGAGCAGTACTTC.

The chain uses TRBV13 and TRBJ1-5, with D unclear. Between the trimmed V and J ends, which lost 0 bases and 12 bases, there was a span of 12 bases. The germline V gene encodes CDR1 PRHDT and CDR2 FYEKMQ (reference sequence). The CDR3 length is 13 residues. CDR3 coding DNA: TGTGCCAGCAGCTTAGGTAGCTCGTCAGTCCAGCATTTT. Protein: CASSLGSSSVQHF.

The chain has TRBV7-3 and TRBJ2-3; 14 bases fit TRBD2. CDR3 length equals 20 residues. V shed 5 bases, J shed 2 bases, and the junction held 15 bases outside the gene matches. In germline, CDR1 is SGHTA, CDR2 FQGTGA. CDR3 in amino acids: CASSPGLAGAEPPFTDTQYF. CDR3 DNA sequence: TGTGCCAGCAGCCCGGGACTAGCGGGGGCTGAGCCGCCCTTCACAGATACGCAGTATTTT.

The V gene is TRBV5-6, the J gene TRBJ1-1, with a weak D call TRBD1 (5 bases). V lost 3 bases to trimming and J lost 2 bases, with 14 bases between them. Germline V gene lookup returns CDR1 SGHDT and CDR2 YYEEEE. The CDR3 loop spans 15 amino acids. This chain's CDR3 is CASSWAGPANTEAFF. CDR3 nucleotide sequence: TGTGCCAGCAGCTGGGCAGGGCCCGCAAACACTGAAGCTTTCTTT.

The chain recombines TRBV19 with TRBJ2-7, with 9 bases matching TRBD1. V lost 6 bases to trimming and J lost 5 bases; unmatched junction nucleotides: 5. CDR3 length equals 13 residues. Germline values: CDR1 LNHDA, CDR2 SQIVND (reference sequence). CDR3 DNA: TGTGCCAGTAGCTTGACAGGGGGGAACGAGCAGTACTTC. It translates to CASSLTGGNEQYF.